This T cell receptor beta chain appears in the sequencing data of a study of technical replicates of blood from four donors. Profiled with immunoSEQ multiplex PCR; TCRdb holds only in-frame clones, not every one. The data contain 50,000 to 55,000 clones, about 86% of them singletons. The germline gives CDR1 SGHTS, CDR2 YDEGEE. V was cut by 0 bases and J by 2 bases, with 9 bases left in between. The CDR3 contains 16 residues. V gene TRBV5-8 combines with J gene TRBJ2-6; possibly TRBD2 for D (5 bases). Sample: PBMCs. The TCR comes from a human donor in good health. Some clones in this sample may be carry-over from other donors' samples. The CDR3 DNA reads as TGTGCCAGCAGCTTGGAGTCGGGGACTGGGGCCAACGTCCTGACTTTC. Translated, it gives CASSLESGTGANVLTF.